Below are 4 T cell receptor beta chains sequenced from a single sample in a study of vaccination and CD4 T cells after COVID-19. Antigens for these TCRs are unknown. Sequencing of DNA taken from cultured CD4+ T cells relied on the Oncomine TCR Beta short-read assay. TCRdb fed the PCR reads into MiXCR, producing one record per CDR3 protein. The repertoire holds about 23,000 distinct CDR3 sequences, about 45% seen once, with around 5% in the top ten. The time point: late sampling 161 to 241 days after vaccination in three convalescent patients. Treatment reported: approximately 9-day PBMC culture with coronavirus spike peptide pools or control peptides (ViraFEST assay). Sequencing used CD4+ T cells from blood, cultured in vitro, obtained about 7 months after SARS-CoV-2 vaccination. These TCRs come from a human donor who had recovered from COVID-19.

This chain links TRBV28 with TRBJ2-6, with D perhaps TRBD1 (6 bases). The germline V and J ends were trimmed by 6 bases and 2 bases, with 11 bases remaining between them. The length of the CDR3 is 15 residues. CDR1 is MDHEN and CDR2 is SYDVKM in the germline V gene. As DNA, the CDR3 is TGTGCCAGCAGGGTTCGGACAGCTGGGGCCAACGTCCTGACTTTC. Amino acids: CASRVRTAGANVLTF.

This chain connects TRBV20-1 to TRBJ1-5; D is undetermined. The V gene's germline CDR1 is DFQATT and CDR2 SNEGSKA (reference sequence). V was clipped by 2 bases and J by 7 bases, with 12 bases between them. The length of the CDR3 is 13 residues. In DNA, the CDR3 is TGCAGTGCTAGAACCCGTGATGAACAGCCCCAGCATTTT. This gives the protein CSARTRDEQPQHF.

In this sample, this clonotype turned up a few times. The chain combines TRBV7-2 with TRBJ2-5; a weak D match, TRBD2 (5 bases). CDR3 size: 16 residues. Trimming took 0 bases from V and 1 from J, leaving 12 bases between them. CDR1 and CDR2 (germline): SGHTA, FQGNSA. CDR3 in amino acids: CASSLAARGLQETQYF. Here the CDR3 DNA reads TGTGCCAGCAGCTTAGCGGCTAGAGGGCTCCAAGAGACCCAGTACTTC.

V gene TRBV7-2 combines with J gene TRBJ1-2, with 8 bases that match TRBD1. The V segment lost 5 bases and the J segment 5 bases; nucleotides outside the gene matches: 4. The CDR3 is made up of 13 amino acids. Germline V CDR1 and CDR2: SGHTA, FQGNSA. CDR3 coding DNA: TGTGCCAGCAGCCTAAGACAGGGGTATGGCTACACCTTC. Translation gives CASSLRQGYGYTF.